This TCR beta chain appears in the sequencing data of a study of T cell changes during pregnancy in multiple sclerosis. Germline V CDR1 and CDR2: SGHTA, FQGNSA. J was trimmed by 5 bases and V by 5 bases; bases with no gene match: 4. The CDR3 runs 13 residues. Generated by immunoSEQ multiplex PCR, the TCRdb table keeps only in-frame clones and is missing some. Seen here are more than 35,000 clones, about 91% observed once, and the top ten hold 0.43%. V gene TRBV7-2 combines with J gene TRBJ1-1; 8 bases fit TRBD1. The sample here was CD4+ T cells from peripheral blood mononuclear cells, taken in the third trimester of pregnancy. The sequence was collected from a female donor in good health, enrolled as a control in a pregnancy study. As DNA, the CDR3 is TGTGCCAGCAGCCAACAGGGGGGAACTGAAGCTTTCTTT. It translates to CASSQQGGTEAFF.